This T cell receptor beta chain was sequenced for a study of prognosis after radiotherapy for stage I lung cancer. The authors amplified TCR beta CDR3 from genomic DNA using two-round multiplex PCR. The authors ran first-round PCR with primers specific to each TRBV and TRBJ gene. TCRdb itself ran the multiplex PCR reads through MiXCR, one entry per CDR3 protein. The repertoire consists of 17,000 or so distinct CDR3 sequences, with 25% to 35% occurring once and the leading ten covering around 32%. The CDR3 is made up of 14 amino acids. V was shortened by 1 base and J by 8 bases, with 14 bases between the two germline ends. Germline CDR1 is LGHDT and CDR2 is YNNKEL (reference sequence). This clonotype has at least ten counts.

This specimen was PBMCs, taken before or after stereotactic body radiation therapy (not recorded which). The rearrangement links TRBV3-1 to TRBJ1-2, with D perhaps TRBD1 (5 bases). This sequence was found in a donor older than 45 with non-small cell lung cancer. CDR3 sequence (DNA): TGTGCCAGCAGCCAAGGAATGGGGGGGTACGGCTACACCTTC. It specifies CASSQGMGGYGYTF.